The present T cell receptor beta chain was sequenced within a study of blood T cells in healthy people across ages. From germline, CDR1 is SQVTM and CDR2 ANQGSEA. The CDR3 covers 15 residues. V shed 5 bases and J 6 bases; nucleotides not matched to a gene: 13. In its sample, this clonotype was seen many times. A second PCR of 7 to 11 cycles used a sample-barcoded 5' primer and a J-beta primer mix. TCRdb reprocessed the 5' RACE reads with MiXCR, giving one entry per CDR3 protein. This repertoire shows approximately 900,000 distinct CDR3 sequences, 29% found once; its top ten account for more than 8.5%. This sample also appeared in a second study, on T cells of mothers and their children.

The V call is TRBV29-1, the J call TRBJ2-7, with 10 bases identical to TRBD2. The receptor's source is a woman aged 40 to 49 in good health. The specimen sequenced was blood. The CDR3 spells CSVQGLAETSGEQYF. CDR3 bases: TGCAGCGTTCAAGGACTAGCGGAGACCTCTGGCGAGCAGTACTTC.